This T cell receptor beta chain was observed in a study of vaccination and CD4 T cells after COVID-19. Study details: Cellular stimulation was performed using overlapping spike peptides derived from SARS-CoV-2, HCoV-NL63, HCoV-OC43 and HCoV-229E.

Treatment: roughly 10-day PBMC culture with coronavirus spike peptide pools or control peptides (ViraFEST assay). Peptide-pool expansion of antigen-specific T cells preceded TCR sequencing in ViraFEST. The Oncomine TCR Beta short-read assay was applied to DNA of cultured CD4+ T cells. TCRdb fed the PCR reads into MiXCR, producing one record per CDR3 protein. The top ten clones hold approximately 2.6% of a sample with tens of thousands of distinct CDR3 sequences, about 53% of them seen once. In this sample, this clonotype turned up a few times. Its antigen is as yet unknown. Trimming cost V 8 bases and J 1 base, with 8 bases left between them. Germline CDR1 MNHNS, CDR2 SASEGT. CDR3 length: 12 amino acids.

This chain joins TRBV6-1 and TRBJ1-1; D gene ambiguous. This clonotype originated in a human donor who had recovered from COVID-19. Material for sequencing was CD4+ T cells from blood, cultured in vitro. This CDR3 reads CASQTENTEAFF. CDR3 coding DNA: TGTGCCAGCCAGACGGAGAACACTGAAGCTTTCTTT.